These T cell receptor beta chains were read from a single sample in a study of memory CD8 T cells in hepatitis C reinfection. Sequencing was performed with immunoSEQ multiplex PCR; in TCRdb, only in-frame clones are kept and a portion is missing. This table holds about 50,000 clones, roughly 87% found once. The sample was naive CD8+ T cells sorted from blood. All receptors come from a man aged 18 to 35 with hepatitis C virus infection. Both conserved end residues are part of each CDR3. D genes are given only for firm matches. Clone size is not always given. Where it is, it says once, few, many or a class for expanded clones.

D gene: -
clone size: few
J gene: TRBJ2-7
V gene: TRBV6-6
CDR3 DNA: TGTGCCAGCAGTTACTCCGGACAAGGGGGCTACGAGCAGTACTTC
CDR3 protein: CASSYSGQGGYEQYF

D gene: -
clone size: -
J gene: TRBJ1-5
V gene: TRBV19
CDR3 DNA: TGTGCCAGCCTACAGGGTCCCAATCAGCCCCAGCATTTT
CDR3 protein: CASLQGPNQPQHF

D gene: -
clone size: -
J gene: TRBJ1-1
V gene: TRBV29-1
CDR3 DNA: TGCAGCGTTGAAGATGAGAGAACTGAAGCTTTCTTT
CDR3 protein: CSVEDERTEAFF

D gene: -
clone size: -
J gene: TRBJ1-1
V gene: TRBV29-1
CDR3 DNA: TGCAGCGTTGTTCAGGGGAACACTGAAGCTTTCTTT
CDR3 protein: CSVVQGNTEAFF

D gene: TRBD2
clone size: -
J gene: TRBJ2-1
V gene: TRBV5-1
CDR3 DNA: TGCGCCAGCAGCTCCCTAGCGGGACCACCCTACAATGAGCAGTTCTTC
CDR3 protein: CASSSLAGPPYNEQFF

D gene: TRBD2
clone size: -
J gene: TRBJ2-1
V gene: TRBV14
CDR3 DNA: TGTGCCAGCAGCCTGGGGACTAGCGACTACAATGAGCAGTTCTTC
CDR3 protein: CASSLGTSDYNEQFF

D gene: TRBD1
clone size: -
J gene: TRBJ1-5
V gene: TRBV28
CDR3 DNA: TGTGCCAGCAGTAACCGACAGGGGTCCCAGCCCCAGCATTTT
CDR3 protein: CASSNRQGSQPQHF

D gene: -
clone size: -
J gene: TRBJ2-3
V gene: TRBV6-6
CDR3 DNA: TGTGCCAGCAGTTACACTAGCACAGATACGCAGTATTTT
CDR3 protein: CASSYTSTDTQYF

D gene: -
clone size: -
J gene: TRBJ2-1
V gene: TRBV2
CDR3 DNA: TGTGCCAGCAGGCAGGGGACATCCTCCTACAATGAGCAGTTCTTC
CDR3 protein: CASRQGTSSYNEQFF

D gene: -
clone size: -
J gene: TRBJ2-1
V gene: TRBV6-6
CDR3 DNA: TGTGCCAGCAGGGAGCCCGGGGCAGGGGACAATGAGCAGTTCTTC
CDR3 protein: CASREPGAGDNEQFF

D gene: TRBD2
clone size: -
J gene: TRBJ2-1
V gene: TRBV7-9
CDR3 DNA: TGTGCCAGCAGTCTTCTAGCGGGGGGAGGAAATGAGCAGTTCTTC
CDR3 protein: CASSLLAGGGNEQFF

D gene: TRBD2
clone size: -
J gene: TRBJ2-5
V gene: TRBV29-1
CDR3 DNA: TGCAGCGTTGAAGTAGCGGGGGGGCTCGAGACCCAGTACTTC
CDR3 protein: CSVEVAGGLETQYF

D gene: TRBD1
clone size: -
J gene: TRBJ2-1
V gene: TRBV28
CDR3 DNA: TGTGCCAGCAGTTACAGGGGGCGCAATGAGCAGTTCTTC
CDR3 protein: CASSYRGRNEQFF

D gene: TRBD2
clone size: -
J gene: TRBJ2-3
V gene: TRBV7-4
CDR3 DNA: TGTGCCAGCAGCTATGGACTAGCGGGGGACACAGATACGCAGTATTTT
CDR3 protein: CASSYGLAGDTDTQYF

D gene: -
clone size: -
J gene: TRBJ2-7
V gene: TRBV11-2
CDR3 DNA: TGTGCCAGCAGCTTAGATATGGAGGTCTTTGGGTCCTACGAGCAGTACTTC
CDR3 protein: CASSLDMEVFGSYEQYF

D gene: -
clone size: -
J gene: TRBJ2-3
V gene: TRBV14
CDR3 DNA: TGTGCCAGCAGCCCCGAGGGAGATACGCAGTATTTT
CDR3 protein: CASSPEGDTQYF

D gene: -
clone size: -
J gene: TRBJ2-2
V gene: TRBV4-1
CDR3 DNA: TGCGCCAGCAGCCAAAATGTCGGGGGATTGCGGGGGGAGCTGTTTTTT
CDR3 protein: CASSQNVGGLRGELFF

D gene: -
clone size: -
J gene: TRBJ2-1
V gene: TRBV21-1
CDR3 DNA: TGTGCCAGCAGCAAAGTCGGCCCTACGGGGGATGAGCAGTTCTTC
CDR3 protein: CASSKVGPTGDEQFF

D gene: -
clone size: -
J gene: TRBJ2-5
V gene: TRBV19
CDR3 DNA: TGTGCCAGTAGTACTCGACAAACCCAAGAGACCCAGTACTTC
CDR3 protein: CASSTRQTQETQYF

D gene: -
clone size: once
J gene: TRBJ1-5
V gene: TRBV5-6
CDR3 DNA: TGTGCCAGCAGCTTATGGGGGGGGGCCCCCCAGCATTTT
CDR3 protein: CASSLWGGAPQHF

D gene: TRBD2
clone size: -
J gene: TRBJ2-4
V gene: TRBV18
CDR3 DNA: TGTGCCAGCTCACTCCCCCAGGGAAGCGGGAGGGATGAAGAAAACATTCAGTACTTC
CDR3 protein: CASSLPQGSGRDEENIQYF

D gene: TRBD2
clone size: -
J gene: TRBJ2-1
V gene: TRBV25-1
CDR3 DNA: TGTGCCAGCAGTGAATTTACTAGCGGGGTTTACAATGAGCAGTTCTTC
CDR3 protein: CASSEFTSGVYNEQFF

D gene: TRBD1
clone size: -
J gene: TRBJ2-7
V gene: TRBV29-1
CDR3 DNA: TGCAGCGTGCCGGGACAGGGGGACTACGAGCAGTACTTC
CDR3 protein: CSVPGQGDYEQYF

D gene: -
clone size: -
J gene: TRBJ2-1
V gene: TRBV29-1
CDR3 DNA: TGCAGCGTCGAGGTGGGAGGGGGGTACAATGAGCAGTTCTTC
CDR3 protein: CSVEVGGGYNEQFF

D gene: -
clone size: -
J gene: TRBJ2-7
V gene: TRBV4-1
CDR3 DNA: TGCGCCAGCAGCCAAGACTTAAAGGAGGTCCCTTACGAGCAGTACTTC
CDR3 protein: CASSQDLKEVPYEQYF

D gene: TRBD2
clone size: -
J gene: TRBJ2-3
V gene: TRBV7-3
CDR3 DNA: TGTGCCAGCAGCGGGCAGCGGGAGGGCCGAACAGATACGCAGTATTTT
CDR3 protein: CASSGQREGRTDTQYF

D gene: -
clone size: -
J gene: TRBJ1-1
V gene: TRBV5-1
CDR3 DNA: TGCGCCAGCAGCTTGGGCGAGGGAGGGGGGAACACTGAAGCTTTCTTT
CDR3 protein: CASSLGEGGGNTEAFF

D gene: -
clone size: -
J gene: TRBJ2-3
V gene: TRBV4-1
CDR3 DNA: TGCGCCAGCAGCCCGAGGGAGGCGGGCACAGATACGCAGTATTTT
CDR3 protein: CASSPREAGTDTQYF